What follows describes a single T cell receptor beta chain. The antigen is unknown. The timepoints at which blood was sampled were baseline, cycle 4 day 1, and cycle 7 day 1. Method: immunoSEQ multiplex PCR; TCRdb's copy keeps in-frame clones and lacks some. The top ten hold about 8.6% of the sample, which has some 77,000 clones, about 90% seen once. This specimen belongs to a study of OX40 agonist ivuxolimab in advanced cancers. The study's findings and limits: Among the least clonally expanded were partial responders at 0.1-3.0 mg/kg.

Germline values: CDR1 MGHRA, CDR2 YSYEKL. CDR3 length: 15 residues. V was cut by 0 bases and J by 2 bases, with 8 bases left in between. The chain has TRBV4-1 and TRBJ1-5; no reliable D call. Sequenced material: CD4+ or CD8+ T cells sorted from blood, taken in a trial of the OX40 agonist ivuxolimab. This sequence was found in an adult with an advanced solid tumor such as melanoma, head and neck, liver or kidney cancer. Here the CDR3 DNA reads TGCGCCAGCAGCCAAGAGGGTTTAGGCAATCAGCCCCAGCATTTT. It specifies CASSQEGLGNQPQHF.